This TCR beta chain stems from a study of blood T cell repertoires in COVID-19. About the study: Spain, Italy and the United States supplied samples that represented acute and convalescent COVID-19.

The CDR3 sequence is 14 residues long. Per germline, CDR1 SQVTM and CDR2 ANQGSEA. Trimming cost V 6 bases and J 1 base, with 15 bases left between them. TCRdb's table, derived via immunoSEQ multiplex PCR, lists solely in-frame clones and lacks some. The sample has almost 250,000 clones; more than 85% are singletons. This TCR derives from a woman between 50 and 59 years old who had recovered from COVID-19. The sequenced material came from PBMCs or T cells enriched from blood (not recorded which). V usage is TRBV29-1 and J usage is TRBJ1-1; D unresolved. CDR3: CSVAEGSGNTEAFF. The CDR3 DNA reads TGCAGCGTCGCTGAGGGATCCGGGAACACTGAAGCTTTCTTT.